The present T cell receptor (beta chain) was sequenced within a study of blood T cells in healthy people across ages (dated by TCRdb to between 2015 and 2016). Regarding the study in general: In model experiments, template switching captured roughly one uniquely barcoded TCR beta cDNA molecule for every two T cells. Age-related changes in TCR beta repertoire diversity were measured in the study by deep sequencing normalized with unique cDNA molecular identifiers. Donors were grouped into four age groups: young (average approximately 16 years), middle-aged (about 38), aged (around 60) and long-lived (less than 85). To avoid experimental bias, donors of different ages were distributed randomly across sequencing lanes. For two donors (one aged 18 to 30 and one aged 80 or older), the study analyzed two additional independent replicas of 1 million unique cDNA reads from the same blood draw. Here is what the overall study found, with its caveats: Observed TCR beta diversity correlated strongly with the percentage of naive T cells measured by flow cytometry. Compared with the aged group, the long-lived group had more naive CD4+ T cells, fewer expanded clones and increased TCR diversity, a pattern suggesting age selection. As age increased, observed TCR beta diversity per million T cells dropped in a roughly linear way, and a significant reduction was already evident by age about 40. Estimates of total diversity based on one million sequenced T cells were regarded as lower bounds and as underestimates. Because profiling used bulk unsorted PBMCs, naive and antigen-experienced compartments could not be compared conclusively. The CMV infection status of donors was not known, potentially confounding age-related changes in expanded clonotypes.

Donors were a few dozen systemically healthy Caucasian individuals from Russia aged 6 to 90 years. Approximately 10 milliliters of peripheral blood were collected from each donor into EDTA-treated Vacutainer tubes. PBMCs were isolated by Ficoll-Paque density-gradient centrifugation, with at least 6 million obtained per sample. Total RNA was extracted from PBMCs with Trizol reagent, with at least 6 micrograms obtained per sample. For every donor, an aliquot of PBMCs went through flow cytometry to measure the percentages of naive CD45RAhigh/CD27high T cells. The library came from 5' RACE. Sequencing was carried out with an Illumina HiSeq 2500. The second PCR ran for roughly 6 to 11 cycles and used a J-beta primer mix along with a sample-barcoded 5' primer. A unique molecular identifier was introduced onto each TCR beta cDNA molecule by a template-switch 5' adaptor carrying 12 random nucleotides. Each sample yielded at least 2.5 million CDR3-containing paired-end reads. First-strand cDNA was synthesized from all RNA with the Mint cDNA synthesis kit, primed by a TRBC-specific oligonucleotide. After uracil-DNA glycosylase treatment, a first 18-cycle PCR used universal primers M1SS and BC2_uni_R on all cDNA. The source study handled its data this way. Normalization of each sample was performed by random selection of 1 million high-quality reads, each carrying a distinct molecular identifier. Instead of being binned into consensus sequences, reads with shared molecular identifiers were discarded. MiTCR, with a Q25 quality threshold and the strictest error-elimination algorithm, was used for CDR3 identification, clonotype clustering and error correction. A nonparametric unseen species model with Euler transformation was used to estimate lower-bound total TCR beta diversity. TCRdb trimmed public reads at Q25 via fastp, called clones via MiXCR and kept in-frame beta chains. Each entry merges the rows of one CDR3 protein and shows their most common DNA and genes. It is TCRdb's table, rather than the study itself, that gives the V and J calls and clone size. A total of about 1,500,000 distinct CDR3 sequences appear in this sample, 40% to 50% of them only once. The ten largest make up under 8% of the sample.

On this clonotype itself: Its antigen has not been determined. No base-level quality is on record; no much larger clone is a single base apart.

The source material was blood. The clonotype comes from a woman between 18 and 30 years old in good health.

In nucleotides, the sequence is TGTGCCAGCAGTTTCAGACCGGGACAGGGAAATGAAAAACTGTTTTTT. The encoded protein is CASSFRPGQGNEKLFF. The rearranged segments are TRBV6-5 and TRBJ1-4; a stretch of 9 junction bases matches TRBD1. Trimming accounts for 4 bases at V and 5 bases at J, while the number of junction bases matched to no gene is 8. Via the germline V gene, CDR1 is MNHEY and CDR2 SVGAGI. The CDR3 measures 16 amino acids from cysteine to phenylalanine. Only CDR3 DNA is held: 48 bases, read in frame from base 1.